Following are 22 T cell receptor beta chains from one sample sequenced in a study of T cells in Graves' hyperthyroidism and ophthalmopathy. RNA transcripts were the template for amplifying TCR beta CDR3 regions. The TCR CDR3 was amplified in a first-round RT-PCR using the HTBI primer set. TCRdb itself ran the multiplex PCR reads through MiXCR, one entry per CDR3 protein. The repertoire includes approximately 690,000 distinct CDR3 sequences, less than 25% of them detected once, and roughly a third sits in the top ten. Sequences were obtained from blood. The receptors were sampled from a man aged 25-45 years with Graves' ophthalmopathy.

This clonotype was picked up a small number of times. The V call is TRBV7-2, the J call TRBJ1-2, with 7 bases identical to TRBD1. V shed 1 base and J 4 bases; nucleotides not matched to a gene: 6. This CDR3 region has 15 residues. CDR1 SGHTA and CDR2 FQGNSA come from the germline V gene. The CDR3 region has the DNA TGTGCCAGCAGCTTAGAGGGGGCAGACGCCTATGGCTACACCTTC. Translated: CASSLEGADAYGYTF.

The J gene is TRBJ2-1, the V gene TRBV7-9; 12 nucleotides align to TRBD2. CDR1 is SEHNR, CDR2 FQNEAQ, per germline (reference sequence). J lost 10 bases, V lost 4 bases, and 5 bases had no gene match. The CDR3 runs to 14 residues. The CDR3 DNA reads as TGTGCCAGCAGCTATGGGACTAGCGGGCCGGAGCAGTTCTTC. It yields the protein CASSYGTSGPEQFF.

This chain joins TRBV3-1 and TRBJ1-3, with a weak D call TRBD1 (5 bases). CDR1 and CDR2 (germline): LGHDT, YNNKEL (reference sequence). V was cut by 2 bases and J by 0 bases, with 11 bases left in between. This CDR3 has 16 residues. CDR3 loop: CASSQYGGGSGNTIYF. In DNA form, the CDR3 reads TGTGCCAGCAGCCAATACGGGGGAGGCTCTGGAAACACCATATATTTT.

V usage is TRBV7-2 and J usage is TRBJ2-7; D assignment may be TRBD1 or TRBD2 (5 bases each). Trimming stripped 5 bases from V and 4 bases from J, with 15 bases between. The CDR3 spans 14 residues. Germline CDR1 is SGHTA and CDR2 is FQGNSA. CDR3 loop: CASSPSQGPYEQYF. CDR3 DNA: TGTGCCAGCAGCCCCAGCCAGGGACCGTACGAGCAGTACTTC.

This clonotype has a count of ten or more. The rearrangement uses TRBV7-8 and TRBJ1-5, with D hard to call. The CDR3 is 12 amino acids. Trimming cost V 4 bases and J 5 bases, with 6 bases left between them. Germline V gives CDR1 SGHVS, CDR2 FQNEAQ. This CDR3 is CASSSGDQPQHF. The CDR3 coding sequence is TGTGCCAGCAGCTCTGGGGATCAGCCCCAGCATTTT.

This clonotype has at least ten counts. The chain links TRBV4-1 to TRBJ1-1, with a weak D call TRBD1 (5 bases). The CDR3 has 12 amino acids. Germline CDR1 MGHRA, CDR2 YSYEKL. The V gene lost 5 bases and the J gene lost 1 base, with 5 bases spanning the gap. The CDR3 DNA reads as TGCGCCAGCAGCGGGGGGAACACTGAAGCTTTCTTT. Amino acid sequence: CASSGGNTEAFF.

The chain couples TRBV12-3 or TRBV12-4 to TRBJ2-7; TRBD1 matches at 9 bases. V shed 5 bases and J 2 bases; nucleotides not matched to a gene: 10. This CDR3 comprises 16 residues. The CDR3 loop is CASSPAGQGRPYEQYF. The CDR3 DNA reads TGTGCCAGCAGTCCCGCAGGACAGGGGCGGCCCTACGAGCAGTACTTC.

This clonotype has just a few counts. Written as DNA, the CDR3 is TGTGCCAGCAGCCAAGATTGGGCGAACGAGCAGTACTTC. Its translation: CASSQDWANEQYF. V and J are TRBV4-2 and TRBJ2-7; D is unclear. Trimming removed 0 bases from V and 5 bases from J, with 8 bases in between. Germline V gives CDR1 LGHNA, CDR2 YNFKEQ. The CDR3 spans 13 residues.

V usage is TRBV3-1 and J usage is TRBJ2-6; D is undetermined. V was cut by 6 bases and J by 0 bases, with 12 bases left in between. CDR1 LGHDT and CDR2 YNNKEL come from the germline V gene (reference sequence). The CDR3 loop spans 16 amino acids. CDR3 coding DNA: TGTGCCAGCAGTTACTCGACGGGCTCTGGGGCCAACGTCCTGACTTTC. It is translated as CASSYSTGSGANVLTF.

This clonotype has at least ten counts. The chain has TRBV20-1 and TRBJ2-5; 7 nucleotides match TRBD2. V gave up 4 bases and J gave up 5 bases; unmatched junction bases: 10. Germline CDR1 is DFQATT and CDR2 is SNEGSKA (reference sequence). The CDR3 spans 14 residues. CDR3 bases: TGCAGTGCTACCCAGCGGGGTCCCTGGGAGACCCAGTACTTC. Its translation: CSATQRGPWETQYF.

The chain links TRBV6-2 or TRBV6-3 to TRBJ1-5, with a weak D call TRBD1 (6 bases). From germline, CDR1 is MNHEY and CDR2 SVGEGT. The CDR3 spans 18 residues. The germline V and J ends were trimmed by 5 bases and 0 bases, with 20 bases remaining between them. CDR3 nucleotide sequence: TGTGCCAGCAGTCGATTTGTGGACAGCCTCTATAGCAATCAGCCCCAGCATTTT. It yields the protein CASSRFVDSLYSNQPQHF.

This clonotype was counted a few times. The rearrangement uses TRBV28 and TRBJ1-1, with no clear D. The germline V gene encodes CDR1 MDHEN and CDR2 SYDVKM. This CDR3 comprises 16 residues. With 7 bases removed from V and 2 bases from J, the gap between germline ends came to 20 bases. Here the CDR3 DNA reads TGTGCCAGCAAGACACCGGGTCTGGGGAGAAACACTGAAGCTTTCTTT. This sequence encodes CASKTPGLGRNTEAFF.

The rearrangement joins TRBV12-3 or TRBV12-4 to TRBJ2-1; D remains ambiguous. This CDR3 region has 12 residues. V was pared by 7 bases and J by 6 bases, with 10 bases between. The CDR3 loop reads CASILDGNEQFF. In DNA form, the CDR3 reads TGTGCCAGCATCCTAGACGGCAATGAGCAGTTCTTC.

V usage is TRBV9 and J usage is TRBJ2-7, with D possibly matching TRBD1 (6 bases). V dropped 4 bases and J dropped 2 bases, with 19 bases sitting between them. In germline, CDR1 is SGDLS, CDR2 YYNGEE. The CDR3 is made up of 16 amino acids. The CDR3 is CASSPESRTDPYEQYF. CDR3 nucleotide sequence: TGTGCCAGCAGCCCCGAATCTAGGACAGATCCCTACGAGCAGTACTTC.

The chain couples TRBV7-9 to TRBJ2-3, with a possible D match to TRBD2 (6 bases). Germline CDR1 and CDR2: SEHNR and FQNEAQ (reference sequence). The CDR3 spans 16 residues. Trimming shortened V by 1 base and J by 3 bases, and 14 bases separated the two germline ends. CDR3 residues: CASSLVSGPYTDTQYF. The CDR3 DNA reads as TGTGCCAGCAGCTTAGTTAGCGGCCCGTATACAGATACGCAGTATTTT.

The CDR3 protein is CSARVRQRNQPQHF. The CDR3, as DNA: TGCAGTGCTAGAGTTAGACAGAGAAATCAGCCCCAGCATTTT. V gene TRBV20-1 combines with J gene TRBJ1-5, with D possibly matching TRBD1 (5 bases). CDR1 is DFQATT and CDR2 is SNEGSKA in the germline V gene (reference sequence). Trimming left V 1 base short and J 4 bases short, with 11 bases between. The CDR3 spans 14 residues.

The chain combines TRBV14 with TRBJ2-6; D is possibly TRBD2 (6 bases). V lost 3 bases and J lost 11, with 11 bases in between. In germline, CDR1 is SGHDN, CDR2 FVKESK. The CDR3 sequence is 13 residues long. The CDR3 reads CASSHGGGDVLTF. Here the CDR3 DNA reads TGTGCCAGCAGCCATGGCGGAGGGGACGTCCTGACTTTC.

This sequence joins TRBV29-1 and TRBJ2-7; maybe TRBD1 (6 bases). The V end lost 0 bases, the J end lost 4 bases, and 16 bases lay between the germline ends. Germline V gene sequence: CDR1 SQVTM, CDR2 ANQGSEA. CDR3 length: 15 residues. The DNA of the CDR3 is TGCAGCGTTGAAGACTCAACAGGGTCCAGGTACGAGCAGTACTTC. Its protein is CSVEDSTGSRYEQYF.

This clonotype was found many times. The CDR3 reads CASPKGGRAMNTEAFF. As DNA, the CDR3 is TGTGCCAGCCCTAAAGGAGGCAGGGCCATGAACACTGAAGCTTTCTTT. The V gene is TRBV6-1, the J gene TRBJ1-1; possible D gene TRBD1, 5 bases. V was cut by 8 bases and J by 0 bases, with 19 bases left in between. This CDR3 region has 16 residues. In germline, CDR1 is MNHNS, CDR2 SASEGT.

This clonotype occurred a few times. The chain has TRBV9 and TRBJ2-3; D possibly corresponds to TRBD2 (6 bases). The CDR3 sequence is 15 residues long. V shed 0 bases and J shed 1 base, with 9 bases lying between them. The germline CDR1 and CDR2 sequences are SGDLS and YYNGEE. Here the CDR3 DNA reads TGTGCCAGCAGCGTAGGCGGGATACGCACAGATACGCAGTATTTT. Translated, it gives CASSVGGIRTDTQYF.

The chain joins TRBV11-1 to TRBJ2-5; D not resolved. CDR1 SGHAT and CDR2 FQDESV come from the germline V gene (reference sequence). V was trimmed by 2 bases and J by 2 bases, leaving 9 bases between them. This CDR3 comprises 14 residues. The CDR3 nucleotides are TGTGCCAGCAGCTTATTCCGGTCGCAAGAGACCCAGTACTTC. This translates into CASSLFRSQETQYF.

This clonotype showed up just a few times. The chain has TRBV6-8 and TRBJ1-2; D is undetermined. The CDR3 is 13 amino acids. V was clipped by 4 bases and J by 1 base, with 7 bases between them. In germline, CDR1 is MNHGY, CDR2 SAAAGT. Here the CDR3 DNA reads TGTGCCAGCAGTTCCGGGATTAACTATGGCTACACCTTC. Protein sequence: CASSSGINYGYTF.